This entry describes one TCR beta chain. This specimen comes from a study of blood T cell repertoires in COVID-19. The wider study: Researchers got acute and convalescent COVID-19 samples from the United States, Italy and Spain.

The data were produced by immunoSEQ multiplex PCR, yet TCRdb's version contains in-frame clones alone and is incomplete. The sample contains 250,000 to 300,000 clones, around 90% of which appear only once. Germline V gene sequence: CDR1 SQVTM, CDR2 ANQGSEA. The CDR3 runs 13 residues. V dropped 7 bases and J dropped 1; count of bases not matched to a gene: 4. Sequenced input: peripheral blood. The sequence came from a woman between 40 and 55 years old who had recovered from COVID-19. V is TRBV29-1 and J is TRBJ2-7; 10 positions agree with TRBD2. Here the CDR3 reads CSARTSGSYEQYF. CDR3 DNA sequence: TGCAGCGCCCGGACTAGCGGTTCCTACGAGCAGTACTTC.